The clone carrying this T cell receptor beta chain was seen only a few times. No antigen is known for it. The CDR3 totals 12 residues. Trimming removed 5 bases at V and 0 bases at J, with 8 bases between. The germline CDR1 and CDR2 sequences are SQVTM and ANQGSEA. This sample was taken from a study of shared clonotypes between healthy human individuals. The wider study: A few men and two women, aged 18 to 49, were donors. Study conclusions and caveats: It was the non-shared clonotypes that had lower generation probabilities than clonotypes shared by all four donors.

Every subset's genomic DNA went evenly onto several immunoSEQ plates. In the original processing: Filtering differed since immunoSEQ provided only junctions, with no quality scores. Sequencing was performed with immunoSEQ multiplex PCR; in TCRdb, only in-frame clones are kept and a portion is missing. V and J calls and clone size are those listed in that table; D and trimming were worked out from the DNA. The repertoire includes about 230,000 clones, over 50% of them detected once, and around 10% sits in the top ten. The sequencing input was memory CD4+ T cells sorted from blood. Described subset: CD45RA-negative fraction. This chain links TRBV29-1 with TRBJ2-7; D unresolved. This sequence was found in a man aged 30-40 years in good health. CDR3 amino acids: CSVFVNSYEQYF. CDR3 DNA sequence: TGCAGCGTTTTTGTGAACTCCTACGAGCAGTACTTC.